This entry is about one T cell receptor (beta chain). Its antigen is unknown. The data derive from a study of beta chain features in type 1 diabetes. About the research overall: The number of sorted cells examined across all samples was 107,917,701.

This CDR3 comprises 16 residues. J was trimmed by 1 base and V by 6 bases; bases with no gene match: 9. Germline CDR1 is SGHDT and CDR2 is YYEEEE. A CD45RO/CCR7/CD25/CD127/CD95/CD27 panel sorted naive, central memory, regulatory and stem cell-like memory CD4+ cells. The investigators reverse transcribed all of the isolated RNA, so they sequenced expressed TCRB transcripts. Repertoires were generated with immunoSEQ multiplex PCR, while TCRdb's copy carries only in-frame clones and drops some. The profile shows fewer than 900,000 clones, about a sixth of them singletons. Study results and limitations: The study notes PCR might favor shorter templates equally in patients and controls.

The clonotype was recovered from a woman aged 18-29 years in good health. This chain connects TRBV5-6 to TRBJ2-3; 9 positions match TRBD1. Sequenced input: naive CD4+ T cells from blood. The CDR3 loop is CASNRGRVIRTDTQYF. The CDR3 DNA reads TGTGCCAGCAACAGGGGGCGCGTTATCCGCACAGATACGCAGTATTTT. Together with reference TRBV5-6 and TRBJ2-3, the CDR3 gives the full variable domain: DAGVTQSPTHLIKTRGQQVTLRCSPKSGHDTVSWYQQALGQGPQFIFQYYEEEERQRGNFPDRFSGHQFPNYSSELNVNALLLGDSALYLCASNRGRVIRTDTQYFGPGTRLTVL.